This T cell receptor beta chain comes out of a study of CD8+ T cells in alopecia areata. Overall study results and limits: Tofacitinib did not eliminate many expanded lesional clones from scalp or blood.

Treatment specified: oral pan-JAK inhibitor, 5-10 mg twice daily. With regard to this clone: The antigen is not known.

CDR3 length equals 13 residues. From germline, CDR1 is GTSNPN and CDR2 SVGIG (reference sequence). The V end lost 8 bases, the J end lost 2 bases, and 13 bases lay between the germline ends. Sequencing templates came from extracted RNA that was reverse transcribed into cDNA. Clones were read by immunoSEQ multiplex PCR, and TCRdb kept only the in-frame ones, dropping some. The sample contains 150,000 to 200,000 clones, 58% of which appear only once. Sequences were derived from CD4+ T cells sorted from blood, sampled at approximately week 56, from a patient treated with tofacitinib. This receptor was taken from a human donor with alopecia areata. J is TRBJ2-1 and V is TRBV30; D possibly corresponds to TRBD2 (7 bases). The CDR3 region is CAHRGGTYNEQFF. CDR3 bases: TGTGCCCATAGGGGGGGTACCTACAATGAGCAGTTCTTC. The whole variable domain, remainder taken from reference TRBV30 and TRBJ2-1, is SQTIHQWPATLVQPVGSPLSLECTVEGTSNPNLYWYRQAAGRGLQLLFYSVGIGQISSEVPQNLSASRPQDRQFILSSKKLLLSDSGFYLCAHRGGTYNEQFFGPGTRLTVL.